The 13 T cell receptor beta chains below come from one sample, sequenced in a study of untreated major depressive disorder (dated by TCRdb to the late 2010s). Library method: the immunoSEQ multiplex PCR assay. In TCRdb, the immuneACCESS table is reduced to in-frame sequences with V and J assigned. These tables do not hold every clone; where another copy was compared, an unresolved V gene accounts for under half, and the others remain unexplained. This sample comprises fewer than 30,000 clones, around 90% of them detected only once. The biggest ten clones account for roughly 0.7% of the sample. The study at large found these results: Higher TRBV05-01 (Vbeta 5.1) usage among CD4+ T cells of depressed patients compared with controls was confirmed by sequencing, with p = 0.040 in a one-tailed test.

Their recognized antigens are unknown. Material for sequencing was CD4+ T cells from PBMCs. These receptors were collected from a woman under 40 with major depressive disorder.

The chain employs TRBV5-1 and TRBJ2-3, with no clear D. V dropped 4 bases and J dropped 0 bases, with 9 bases sitting between them. CDR1 SGHRS and CDR2 YFSETQ come from the germline V gene. This CDR3 has 14 amino acids. The CDR3 reads CASSLRSSTDTQYF. CDR3 sequence (DNA): TGCGCCAGCAGCCTAAGATCTAGCACAGATACGCAGTATTTT.

This chain connects TRBV18 to TRBJ2-7; D is unresolved. CDR3 size: 15 residues. Between the trimmed V and J ends, which lost 3 bases and 4 bases, there was a span of 16 bases. Looked up from germline, CDR1 is KGHSH and CDR2 is LQKENI. CDR3 region: CASSPGTQRAYEQYF. The CDR3 nucleotides read TGTGCCAGCTCACCCGGAACCCAACGGGCGTACGAGCAGTACTTC.

This clone showed up just once. The chain is built from TRBV2 and TRBJ2-5, with unresolved D. In germline, CDR1 is SNHLY, CDR2 FYNNEI. The CDR3 extends over 14 amino acids. V gave up 6 bases and J gave up 4 bases, with 15 bases separating them. CDR3 residues: CASRKGRRPETQYF. In DNA form, the CDR3 reads TGTGCCAGCAGAAAAGGACGCCGTCCAGAGACCCAGTACTTC.

The chain uses TRBV12-2 and TRBJ1-2; the listed D gene, TRBD1, was not tested against the DNA. TRBV12-2 is marked as a pseudogene. This CDR3 has 15 residues. CDR3 sequence (DNA): TGTGCAAGTCGCCCTACAGGTGGGGAAAACTATGGCTACACCTTC. As protein: CASRPTGGENYGYTF.

The J gene is TRBJ2-2, the V gene TRBV7-6, with TRBD2 identical over 7 bases. Germline V gene sequence: CDR1 SGHVS, CDR2 FNYEAQ. The CDR3 totals 15 residues. V dropped 7 bases and J dropped 5; count of bases not matched to a gene: 10. This CDR3 is CASTPRAGVTGELFF. DNA of the CDR3: TGTGCCAGCACCCCGAGGGCGGGAGTTACCGGGGAGCTGTTTTTT. The whole variable domain, remainder taken from reference TRBV7-6 and TRBJ2-2, is GAGVSQSPRYKVTKRGQDVALRCDPISGHVSLYWYRQALGQGPEFLTYFNYEAQQDKSGLPNDRFSAERPEGSISTLTIQRTEQRDSAMYRCASTPRAGVTGELFFGEGSRLTVL.

The gene calls are TRBV5-6 and TRBJ2-2; a weak D match, TRBD2 (5 bases). Between the trimmed V and J ends, which lost 3 bases and 4 bases, there was a span of 25 bases. The CDR3 has 19 residues. Germline V gene data show CDR1 as SGHDT and CDR2 as YYEEEE. This CDR3 is CASSSRGIRPVKGTGELFF. The DNA for the CDR3 is TGTGCCAGCAGCTCAAGAGGGATCCGTCCCGTCAAGGGCACCGGGGAGCTGTTTTTT.

The genes are TRBV10-2 and TRBJ2-5, with TRBD1 matching 9 bases. CDR1 and CDR2 from the germline V gene are WSHSY and SAAADI. Losses at the gene ends were 6 bases for V and 5 bases for J; bases not matched to a gene: 7. This CDR3 is built from 14 residues. DNA for the CDR3: TGCGCCAGCAGAGGACAGGGGAGATTGGAGACCCAGTACTTC. Its protein product is CASRGQGRLETQYF.

The V call is TRBV2, the J call TRBJ1-4; tentatively, D is TRBD1 (5 bases). Germline CDR1 SNHLY, CDR2 FYNNEI. The CDR3 totals 16 residues. Between the trimmed V and J ends, which lost 6 bases and 5 bases, there was a span of 19 bases. The CDR3 sequence is CASSVQGTSWNEKLFF. CDR3 bases: TGTGCCAGCAGCGTACAAGGGACCTCCTGGAATGAAAAACTGTTTTTT.

The rearrangement links TRBV2 to TRBJ1-1; D is unresolved. Trimming took off 1 base at V and 4 bases at J, with 13 bases between the two ends. Germline values: CDR1 SNHLY, CDR2 FYNNEI. The CDR3 sequence is 15 residues long. The CDR3 DNA reads TGTGCCAGCAGTGAAGGACCCCCCGGGCGCACTGAAGCTTTCTTT. Its translation: CASSEGPPGRTEAFF.

The chain uses TRBV11-1 and TRBJ2-5, with D tentatively TRBD1 or TRBD2 (5 bases each). The germline V gene encodes CDR1 SGHAT and CDR2 FQDESV (reference sequence). This CDR3 spans 13 amino acids. V lost 3 bases and J 5 bases, leaving 10 bases between the germline ends. The CDR3 DNA reads TGTGCCAGCAGCTTTATGGGGGTGGAGACCCAGTACTTC. Its protein is CASSFMGVETQYF.

This chain joins TRBV5-6 and TRBJ1-3; no definite D call. The V gene lost 2 bases and the J gene lost 4 bases, with 4 bases spanning the gap. The CDR3 has 12 residues. In germline, CDR1 is SGHDT, CDR2 YYEEEE. The CDR3 region is CASSFGGNTIYF. The CDR3 DNA follows: TGTGCCAGCAGCTTTGGAGGAAACACCATATATTTT.

The chain is built from TRBV9 and TRBJ1-1; no firm D call. Germline V gives CDR1 SGDLS, CDR2 YYNGEE. V lost 3 bases and J lost 4, with 7 bases in between. The CDR3 is 12 residues long. The CDR3 coding sequence is TGTGCCAGCAGCGATCAGGCCACTGAAGCTTTCTTT. Amino acid sequence: CASSDQATEAFF.

In its sample, this clone was seen once. The V and J genes are TRBV19 and TRBJ2-2; D unclear. Trimming cost V 1 base and J 1 base, with 4 bases left between them. The CDR3 contains 14 residues. Germline loops: CDR1 LNHDA, CDR2 SQIVND (reference sequence). This chain's CDR3 is CASSIAKNTGELFF. Here the CDR3 DNA reads TGTGCCAGTAGTATAGCGAAGAACACCGGGGAGCTGTTTTTT.